The rows below give T cell receptor beta chains drawn from one sample of a study of OX40 agonist ivuxolimab in advanced cancers. TCRdb keeps only in-frame clones here, not all; method: immunoSEQ multiplex PCR. The sample yields about 97,000 clones, approximately 87% seen once. The material was CD4+ or CD8+ T cells sorted from blood, obtained in a trial of the OX40 agonist ivuxolimab. These receptors came from an adult with an advanced solid tumor such as melanoma, head and neck, liver or kidney cancer. Both conserved end residues are part of each CDR3. The order of the fields is clone size, D gene, V gene, J gene, CDR3 DNA, CDR3 protein. A D gene is named only where the DNA matches it firmly. Only some rows state a clone size, as once, few, many or a class for expanded clones.

.	.	TRBV7-6	TRBJ1-3	TGTGCCAGCAGCTTAGACAGGGTCGGAAACACCATATATTTT	CASSLDRVGNTIYF
once	.	TRBV6-1	TRBJ1-5	TGTGCCAGCAGTGACGACATTTACGGGGATCAGCCCCAGCATTTT	CASSDDIYGDQPQHF
.	TRBD1	TRBV10-3	TRBJ1-2	TGTGCCATCAGTGGACAGGGAGGCTACACCTTC	CAISGQGGYTF
.	TRBD1	TRBV2	TRBJ1-6	TGTGCCAGCCTTGCGGGACAGGGCTATTCACCCCTCCACTTT	CASLAGQGYSPLHF
.	.	TRBV14	TRBJ1-2	TGTGCCAGCAGCCAATCACCCTATGGCTACACCTTC	CASSQSPYGYTF
few	TRBD1	TRBV6-5	TRBJ2-7	TGTGCCAGCAGTCGCCCGGGACAGGGTTCCTACGAGCAGTACTTC	CASSRPGQGSYEQYF
once	.	TRBV30	TRBJ1-1	TGTGCCTGGCCACCCGACCGGGACACCTTGAACACTGAAGCTTTCTTT	CAWPPDRDTLNTEAFF
.	.	TRBV4-1	TRBJ1-1	TGCGCCAGCAGCCAAGGGTCAGGGGCGGCAAACACTGAAGCTTTCTTT	CASSQGSGAANTEAFF
.	.	TRBV6-5	TRBJ2-2	TGTGCCAGCAGTTACTCTCCGGGGGCGCACACCGGGGAGCTGTTTTTT	CASSYSPGAHTGELFF
.	TRBD1	TRBV5-1	TRBJ2-7	TGCGCCAGCAGTTCAGGGGGCTCCTACGAGCAGTACTTC	CASSSGGSYEQYF
.	.	TRBV18	TRBJ2-5	TGTGCCAGCTCACAGGGGCTGGAGACCCAGTACTTC	CASSQGLETQYF
.	.	TRBV30	TRBJ2-6	TGTGCCTGGAGTGTAGGGTCTGTCTCTGGGGCCAACGTCCTGACTTTC	CAWSVGSVSGANVLTF
few	.	TRBV7-7	TRBJ2-5	TGTGCTAGCAGCCCCCACGAAGGTTGGGGGGTTGAAGAGACCCAGTACTTC	CASSPHEGWGVEETQYF
.	.	TRBV18	TRBJ1-1	TGTGCCAGCTCACCACTTCCGGGTTCTGAAGCTTTCTTT	CASSPLPGSEAFF